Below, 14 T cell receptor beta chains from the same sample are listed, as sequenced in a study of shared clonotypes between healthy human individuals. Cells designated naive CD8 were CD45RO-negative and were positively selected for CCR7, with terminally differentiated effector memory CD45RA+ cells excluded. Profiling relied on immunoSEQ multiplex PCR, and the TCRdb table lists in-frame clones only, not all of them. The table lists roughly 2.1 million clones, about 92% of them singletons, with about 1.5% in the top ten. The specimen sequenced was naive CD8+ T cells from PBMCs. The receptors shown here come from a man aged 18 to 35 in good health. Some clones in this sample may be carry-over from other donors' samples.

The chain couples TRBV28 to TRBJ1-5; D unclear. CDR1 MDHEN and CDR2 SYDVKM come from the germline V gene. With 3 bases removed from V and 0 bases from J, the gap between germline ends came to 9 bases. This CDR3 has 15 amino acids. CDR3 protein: CASSLDTYSNQPQHF. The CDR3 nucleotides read TGTGCCAGCAGTTTGGATACCTATAGCAATCAGCCCCAGCATTTT.

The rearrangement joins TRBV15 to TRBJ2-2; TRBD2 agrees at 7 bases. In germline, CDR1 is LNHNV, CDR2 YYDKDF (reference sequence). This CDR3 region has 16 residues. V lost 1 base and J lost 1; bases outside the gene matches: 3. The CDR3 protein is CATSRAAGLNTGELFF. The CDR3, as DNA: TGTGCCACCAGCAGAGCAGCGGGACTGAACACCGGGGAGCTGTTTTTT.

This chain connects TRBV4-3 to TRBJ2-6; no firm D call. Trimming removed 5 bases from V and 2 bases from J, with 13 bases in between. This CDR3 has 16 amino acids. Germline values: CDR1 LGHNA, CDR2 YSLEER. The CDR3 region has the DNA TGCGCCAGCAGCGTTGATATAATGGCTGGGGCCAACGTCCTGACTTTC. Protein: CASSVDIMAGANVLTF.

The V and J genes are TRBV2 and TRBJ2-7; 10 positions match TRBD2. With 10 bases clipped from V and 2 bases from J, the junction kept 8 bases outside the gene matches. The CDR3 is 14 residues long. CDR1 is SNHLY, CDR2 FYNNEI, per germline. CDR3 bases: TGTGCCACCCTAGGACTAGCGGTCCCCTACGAGCAGTACTTC. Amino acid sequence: CATLGLAVPYEQYF.

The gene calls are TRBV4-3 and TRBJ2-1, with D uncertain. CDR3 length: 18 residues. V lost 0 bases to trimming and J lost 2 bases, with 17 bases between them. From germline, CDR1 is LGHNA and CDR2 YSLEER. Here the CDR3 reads CASSQEVGRASPYNEQFF. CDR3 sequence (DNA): TGCGCCAGCAGCCAAGAAGTAGGTAGGGCGAGCCCCTACAATGAGCAGTTCTTC.

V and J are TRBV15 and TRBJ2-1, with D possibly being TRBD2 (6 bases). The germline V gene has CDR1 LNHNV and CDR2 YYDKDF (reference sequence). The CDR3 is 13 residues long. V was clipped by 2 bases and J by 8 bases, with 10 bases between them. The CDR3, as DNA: TGTGCCACCAGCAGAACGGAGGGCTATGAGCAGTTCTTC. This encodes CATSRTEGYEQFF.

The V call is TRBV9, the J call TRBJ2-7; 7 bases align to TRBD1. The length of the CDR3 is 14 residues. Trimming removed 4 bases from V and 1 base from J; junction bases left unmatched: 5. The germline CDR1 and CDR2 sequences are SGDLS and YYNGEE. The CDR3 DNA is TGTGCCAGCAGCAACACAGGGGCTTCCTACGAGCAGTACTTC. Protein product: CASSNTGASYEQYF.

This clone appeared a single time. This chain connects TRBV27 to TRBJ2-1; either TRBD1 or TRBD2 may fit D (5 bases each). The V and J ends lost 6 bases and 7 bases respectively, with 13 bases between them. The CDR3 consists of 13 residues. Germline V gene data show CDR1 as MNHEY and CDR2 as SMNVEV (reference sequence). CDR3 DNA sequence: TGTGCCAGCAGGGGGCTACTAGTGAATGAGCAGTTCTTC. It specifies CASRGLLVNEQFF.

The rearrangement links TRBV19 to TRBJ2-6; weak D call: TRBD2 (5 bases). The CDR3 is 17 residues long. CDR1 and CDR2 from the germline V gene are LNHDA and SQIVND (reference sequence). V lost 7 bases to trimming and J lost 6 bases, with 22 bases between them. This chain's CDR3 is CASTAGSFKREANVLTF. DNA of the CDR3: TGTGCCAGTACCGCAGGTTCCTTCAAGAGGGAGGCCAACGTCCTGACTTTC.

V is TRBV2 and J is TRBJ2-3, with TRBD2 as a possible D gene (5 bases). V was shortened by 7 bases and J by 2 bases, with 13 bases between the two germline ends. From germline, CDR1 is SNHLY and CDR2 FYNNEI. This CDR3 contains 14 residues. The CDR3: CASTRGRPTDTQYF. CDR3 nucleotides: TGTGCCAGCACCCGGGGTAGGCCCACAGATACGCAGTATTTT. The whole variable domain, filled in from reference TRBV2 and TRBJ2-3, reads EPEVTQTPSHQVTQMGQEVILRCVPISNHLYFYWYRQILGQKVEFLVSFYNNEISEKSEIFDDQFSVERPDGSNFTLKIRSTKLEDSAMYFCASTRGRPTDTQYFGPGTRLTVL.

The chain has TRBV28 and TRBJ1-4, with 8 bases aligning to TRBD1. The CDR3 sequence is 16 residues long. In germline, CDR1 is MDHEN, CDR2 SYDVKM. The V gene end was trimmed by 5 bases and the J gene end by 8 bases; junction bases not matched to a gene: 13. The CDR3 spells CASSDIDRGSEEKLFF. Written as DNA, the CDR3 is TGTGCCAGCAGTGATATAGACAGGGGCTCGGAGGAAAAACTGTTTTTT. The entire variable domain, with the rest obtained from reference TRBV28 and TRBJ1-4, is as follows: DVKVTQSSRYLVKRTGEKVFLECVQDMDHENMFWYRQDPGLGLRLIYFSYDVKMKEKGDIPEGYSVSREKKERFSLILESASTNQTSMYLCASSDIDRGSEEKLFFGSGTQLSVL.

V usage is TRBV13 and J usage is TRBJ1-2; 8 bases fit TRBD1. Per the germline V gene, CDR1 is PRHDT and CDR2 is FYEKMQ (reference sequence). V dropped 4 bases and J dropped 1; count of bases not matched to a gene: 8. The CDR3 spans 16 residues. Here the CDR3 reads CASSSTGAKLNYGYTF. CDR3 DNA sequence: TGTGCCAGCAGCTCGACAGGGGCAAAACTTAACTATGGCTACACCTTC.

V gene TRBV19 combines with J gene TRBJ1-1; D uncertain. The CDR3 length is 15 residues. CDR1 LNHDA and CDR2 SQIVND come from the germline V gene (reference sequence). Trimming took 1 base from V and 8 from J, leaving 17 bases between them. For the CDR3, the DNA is TGTGCCAGTAGTATAGGGTACGGCTCCGTGAAAGAAGCTTTCTTT. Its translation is CASSIGYGSVKEAFF. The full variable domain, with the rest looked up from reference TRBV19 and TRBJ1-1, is DGGITQSPKYLFRKEGQNVTLSCEQNLNHDAMYWYRQDPGQGLRLIYYSQIVNDFQKGDIAEGYSVSREKKESFPLTVTSAQKNPTAFYLCASSIGYGSVKEAFFGQGTRLTVV.

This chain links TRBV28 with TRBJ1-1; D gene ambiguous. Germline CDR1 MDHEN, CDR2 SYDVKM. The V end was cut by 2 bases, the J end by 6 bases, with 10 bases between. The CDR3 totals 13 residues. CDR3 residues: CASSLEGSAEAFF. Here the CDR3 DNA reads TGTGCCAGCAGTTTAGAAGGGTCGGCTGAAGCTTTCTTT. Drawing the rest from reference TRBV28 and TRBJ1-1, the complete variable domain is DVKVTQSSRYLVKRTGEKVFLECVQDMDHENMFWYRQDPGLGLRLIYFSYDVKMKEKGDIPEGYSVSREKKERFSLILESASTNQTSMYLCASSLEGSAEAFFGQGTRLTVV.